This TCR beta chain appears in the sequencing data of a study of shared clonotypes between healthy human individuals. Overall study: A couple of women and a few men aged 18 to 49 served as donors.

Clones were read by immunoSEQ multiplex PCR, and TCRdb kept only the in-frame ones, dropping some. Found here are about 120,000 clones, around 65% of them singletons; the top ten hold 24%. The authors combined CD45RO+ cells with CCR7-negative CD45RA+ TemRA cells as CD8 memory. The sample holds a few counts of this clone. Sequencing used memory CD8+ T cells sorted from blood. Subset here: CD45RO+ cells pooled with CCR7-negative TemRA cells. The receptor comes from a woman aged 25 to 39 in good health.

CDR3 in amino acids: CASSVWTNSYEQYF. CDR3 DNA sequence: TGTGCCAGCAGTGTCTGGACAAACTCCTACGAGCAGTACTTC. The rearrangement uses TRBV2 and TRBJ2-7; the D gene is possibly TRBD1 (5 bases). Trimming removed 4 bases at V and 0 bases at J, with 10 bases between. This CDR3 is 14 amino acids long. CDR1 and CDR2 (germline): SNHLY, FYNNEI. Together with reference TRBV2 and TRBJ2-7, the CDR3 gives the full variable domain: EPEVTQTPSHQVTQMGQEVILRCVPISNHLYFYWYRQILGQKVEFLVSFYNNEISEKSEIFDDQFSVERPDGSNFTLKIRSTKLEDSAMYFCASSVWTNSYEQYFGPGTRLTVT.